These 22 T cell receptor beta chains originate from one sample sequenced in a study of control samples from healthy donors and cancer patients. Clones were sequenced by immunoSEQ multiplex PCR, and TCRdb holds only the in-frame ones, with some missing. The data hold 70,000 to 100,000 clones, with about 88% observed a single time. The sample comprised blood. All receptors come from a woman in her fifties or sixties in good health.

This sequence joins TRBV3-1 (or the pseudogene TRBV3-2) and TRBJ2-3; 12 bases agree with TRBD2. The CDR3 is 17 amino acids. Trimming at V came to 3 bases and at J to 5 bases, leaving 9 bases not matched to a gene. The germline V gene has CDR1 LGHDT and CDR2 YNNKEL (reference sequence). CDR3 amino acids: CASSHGSSGGARDTQYF. CDR3 coding DNA: TGTGCCAGCAGCCATGGTTCTAGCGGGGGGGCCAGAGATACGCAGTATTTT.

The chain recombines TRBV2 with TRBJ2-5, with D possibly matching TRBD1 (5 bases). The CDR3 has 15 residues. Trimming took off 5 bases at V and 5 bases at J, with 18 bases between the two ends. The germline CDR1 and CDR2 sequences are SNHLY and FYNNEI. CDR3 in amino acids: CASSRGLHSRETQYF. Here the CDR3 DNA reads TGTGCCAGCAGTAGGGGCCTCCATTCCAGGGAGACCCAGTACTTC.

This chain connects TRBV6-2 or TRBV6-3 to TRBJ2-7; 8 nucleotides line up with TRBD2. Germline lookup yields CDR1 MNHEY and CDR2 SVGEGT. The CDR3 runs to 20 residues. Trimming removed 3 bases from V and 0 bases from J; junction bases left unmatched: 19. Here the CDR3 DNA reads TGTGCCAGCAGTTATACCCGGGACGGGTATTCTAGCGGGCCCTCCTACGAGCAGTACTTC. This sequence encodes CASSYTRDGYSSGPSYEQYF.

This sequence joins TRBV10-3 and TRBJ1-3, with TRBD1 as a possible D gene (5 bases). The V gene lost 2 bases and the J gene lost 0 bases, with 14 bases spanning the gap. Germline CDR1 ENHRY, CDR2 SYGVKD. The CDR3 length is 17 residues. The CDR3 spells CAISERGRTYSGNTIYF. The CDR3 DNA reads TGTGCCATCAGTGAGAGGGGCAGGACCTACTCTGGAAACACCATATATTTT.

The chain joins TRBV20-1 to TRBJ2-7; 9 nucleotides match TRBD1. V shed 3 bases, J shed 3 bases, and the junction held 9 bases outside the gene matches. Germline CDR1 DFQATT, CDR2 SNEGSKA (reference sequence). The CDR3 spans 15 residues. This CDR3 reads CSASPGTGKYYEQYF. CDR3 DNA: TGCAGTGCTAGTCCCGGGACAGGGAAATACTACGAGCAGTACTTC.

The count of this clone is one. The V gene is TRBV7-2, the J gene TRBJ2-1; D is ambiguous. V was clipped by 5 bases and J by 10 bases, with 15 bases between them. The CDR3 has 13 amino acids. CDR1 is SGHTA and CDR2 is FQGNSA in the germline V gene. The CDR3: CASSLGPLGEQFF. DNA of the CDR3: TGTGCCAGCAGCCTTGGCCCCTTAGGAGAGCAGTTCTTC.

The V call is TRBV6-5, the J call TRBJ2-3; tentatively, D is TRBD1 (6 bases). The CDR3 has 15 residues. V was pared by 7 bases and J by 2 bases, with 16 bases between. Germline V gene sequence: CDR1 MNHEY, CDR2 SVGAGI. CDR3 sequence reads: CASTTRGRITDTQYF. CDR3 in DNA: TGTGCCAGCACCACCAGGGGCAGGATCACAGATACGCAGTATTTT.

The J gene is TRBJ1-6, the V gene TRBV7-9; the D gene is possibly TRBD1 (6 bases). The length of the CDR3 is 14 residues. Trimming pared 5 bases from V and 9 bases from J, leaving 14 bases between. CDR1 and CDR2 (germline): SEHNR, FQNEAQ (reference sequence). Here the CDR3 reads CASSPGGGRSPLHF. CDR3 nucleotide sequence: TGTGCCAGCAGCCCCGGGGGGGGCCGTTCACCCCTCCACTTT. Drawing the rest from reference TRBV7-9 and TRBJ1-6, the complete variable domain is DTGVSQNPRHKITKRGQNVTFRCDPISEHNRLYWYRQTLGQGPEFLTYFQNEAQLEKSRLLSDRFSAERPKGSFSTLEIQRTEQGDSAMYLCASSPGGGRSPLHFGNGTRLTVT.

The gene calls are TRBV14 and TRBJ2-2, with D maybe TRBD2 (5 bases). Germline V CDR1 and CDR2: SGHDN, FVKESK. Trimming shortened V by 2 bases and J by 6 bases, and 16 bases separated the two germline ends. The CDR3 totals 16 residues. This CDR3 is CASSQSSTRFSGELFF. The CDR3 nucleotides are TGTGCCAGCAGCCAATCTAGCACCCGATTCTCCGGGGAGCTGTTTTTT. The full variable domain, with the rest looked up from reference TRBV14 and TRBJ2-2, is EAGVTQFPSHSVIEKGQTVTLRCDPISGHDNLYWYRRVMGKEIKFLLHFVKESKQDESGMPNNRFLAERTGGTYSTLKVQPAELEDSGVYFCASSQSSTRFSGELFFGEGSRLTVL.

This chain uses TRBV6-4 with TRBJ1-1, with 10 bases fitting TRBD1. The CDR3 totals 15 residues. Trimming removed 4 bases from V and 3 bases from J; junction bases left unmatched: 5. Per the germline V gene, CDR1 is MRHNA and CDR2 is SNTAGT. In DNA form, the CDR3 reads TGTGCCAGCAGTGTCGGGACAGGGGTAGACACTGAAGCTTTCTTT. Amino acids: CASSVGTGVDTEAFF.

The chain carries TRBV28 and TRBJ2-7; D may match TRBD1 or TRBD2 (5 bases each). The CDR3 is made up of 14 amino acids. V lost 5 bases and J 3 bases, leaving 14 bases between the germline ends. Per germline, CDR1 MDHEN and CDR2 SYDVKM. This CDR3 is CASSRTGAYYEQYF. The CDR3 nucleotides are TGTGCCAGCAGTAGAACCGGGGCCTACTACGAGCAGTACTTC.

The V gene is TRBV5-1, the J gene TRBJ2-3; D is undetermined. CDR1 and CDR2 from the germline V gene are SGHRS and YFSETQ. V was pared by 3 bases and J by 5 bases, with 4 bases between. CDR3 length: 11 amino acids. The CDR3 DNA is TGCGCCAGCAGCTGGGAAGATACGCAGTATTTT. Translation gives CASSWEDTQYF.

The chain links TRBV24-1 to TRBJ1-1; no clear D gene. The CDR3 spans 13 residues. The V and J ends lost 3 bases and 0 bases respectively, with 4 bases between them. From germline, CDR1 is KGHDR and CDR2 SFDVKD. The CDR3 coding sequence is TGTGCCACCAGTGATACCATGAACACTGAAGCTTTCTTT. This encodes CATSDTMNTEAFF.

J is TRBJ2-3 and V is TRBV5-4; D is unresolved. V lost 0 bases, J lost 1 base, and 9 bases lay in between. Per the germline V gene, CDR1 is SGHNT and CDR2 is YYREEE (reference sequence). The CDR3 is 15 amino acids. The CDR3 protein is CASSLGSWGTDTQYF. CDR3 DNA sequence: TGTGCCAGCAGCTTGGGTAGTTGGGGCACAGATACGCAGTATTTT. Full variable domain (remainder filled in from reference TRBV5-4 and TRBJ2-3): ETGVTQSPTHLIKTRGQQVTLRCSSQSGHNTVSWYQQALGQGPQFIFQYYREEENGRGNFPPRFSGLQFPNYSSELNVNALELDDSALYLCASSLGSWGTDTQYFGPGTRLTVL.

The V call is TRBV2, the J call TRBJ1-1, with 9 bases fitting TRBD1. V gave up 3 bases and J gave up 10 bases; unmatched junction bases: 9. Germline assignment: CDR1 SNHLY and CDR2 FYNNEI. There are 14 residues in the CDR3. CDR3 coding DNA: TGTGCCAGCAGTGAGCGGGGACAGGGCAGCGTAGCTTTCTTT. It specifies CASSERGQGSVAFF.

The chain recombines TRBV2 with TRBJ1-1; TRBD1 might be the D (5 bases). The germline V gene encodes CDR1 SNHLY and CDR2 FYNNEI. This CDR3 is 13 amino acids long. The germline V and J ends were trimmed by 4 bases and 4 bases, with 10 bases remaining between them. In DNA, the CDR3 is TGTGCCAGCAGTGGTGAAGGGGCCACTGAAGCTTTCTTT. Translating gives CASSGEGATEAFF.

This chain connects TRBV6-5 to TRBJ1-1; TRBD1 is a possible D gene (6 bases). From germline, CDR1 is MNHEY and CDR2 SVGAGI. V lost 0 bases and J lost 10, with 15 bases in between. The CDR3 is 14 amino acids. Here the CDR3 reads CASSYSRDTKSAFF. The CDR3 DNA is TGTGCCAGCAGTTACTCGAGGGACACCAAATCAGCTTTCTTT.

V is TRBV12-5 and J is TRBJ1-5; D not certain. Trimming took off 7 bases at V and 2 bases at J, with 9 bases between the two ends. This CDR3 contains 13 residues. The germline CDR1 and CDR2 sequences are LGHNT and FRNRAP. DNA for the CDR3: TGTGCTAGTGCTGCGTCGGGCAATCAGCCCCAGCATTTT. This encodes CASAASGNQPQHF.

The chain carries TRBV19 and TRBJ2-5; 8 nucleotides line up with TRBD1. With V trimmed by 4 bases and J by 4 bases, 2 bases remained unmatched. CDR1 and CDR2 from the germline V gene are LNHDA and SQIVND (reference sequence). The CDR3 loop spans 13 amino acids. In nucleotides, the CDR3 is TGTGCCAGTAGTAATACAGGGGGAGAGACCCAGTACTTC. Its translation is CASSNTGGETQYF.

Of note for this clone: Other DNA sequences in the same sample also yield this CDR3. The chain recombines TRBV12-3 or TRBV12-4 with TRBJ1-2; unclear D gene. The CDR3 length is 11 residues. V lost 3 bases and J lost 8, with 7 bases in between. In DNA, the CDR3 is TGTGCCAGCAGTTTTTCTCAGGGCTACACCTTC. It translates to CASSFSQGYTF.

This clone has only one observation. The chain carries TRBV21-1 and TRBJ1-4. TRBV21-1 is a pseudogene. This CDR3 has 13 residues. The CDR3 loop is CASSRGTNEKLFF. The DNA for the CDR3 is TGTGCCAGCAGCAGGGGTACTAATGAAAAACTGTTTTTT.

V usage is TRBV28 and J usage is TRBJ1-2; D might be TRBD1 (5 bases). V was shortened by 1 base and J by 2 bases, with 11 bases between the two germline ends. Germline V gene lookup returns CDR1 MDHEN and CDR2 SYDVKM. The CDR3 sequence is 15 residues long. CDR3 DNA sequence: TGTGCCAGCAGTTTATCAGCCAGGGCGAACTATGGCTACACCTTC. Its protein is CASSLSARANYGYTF.